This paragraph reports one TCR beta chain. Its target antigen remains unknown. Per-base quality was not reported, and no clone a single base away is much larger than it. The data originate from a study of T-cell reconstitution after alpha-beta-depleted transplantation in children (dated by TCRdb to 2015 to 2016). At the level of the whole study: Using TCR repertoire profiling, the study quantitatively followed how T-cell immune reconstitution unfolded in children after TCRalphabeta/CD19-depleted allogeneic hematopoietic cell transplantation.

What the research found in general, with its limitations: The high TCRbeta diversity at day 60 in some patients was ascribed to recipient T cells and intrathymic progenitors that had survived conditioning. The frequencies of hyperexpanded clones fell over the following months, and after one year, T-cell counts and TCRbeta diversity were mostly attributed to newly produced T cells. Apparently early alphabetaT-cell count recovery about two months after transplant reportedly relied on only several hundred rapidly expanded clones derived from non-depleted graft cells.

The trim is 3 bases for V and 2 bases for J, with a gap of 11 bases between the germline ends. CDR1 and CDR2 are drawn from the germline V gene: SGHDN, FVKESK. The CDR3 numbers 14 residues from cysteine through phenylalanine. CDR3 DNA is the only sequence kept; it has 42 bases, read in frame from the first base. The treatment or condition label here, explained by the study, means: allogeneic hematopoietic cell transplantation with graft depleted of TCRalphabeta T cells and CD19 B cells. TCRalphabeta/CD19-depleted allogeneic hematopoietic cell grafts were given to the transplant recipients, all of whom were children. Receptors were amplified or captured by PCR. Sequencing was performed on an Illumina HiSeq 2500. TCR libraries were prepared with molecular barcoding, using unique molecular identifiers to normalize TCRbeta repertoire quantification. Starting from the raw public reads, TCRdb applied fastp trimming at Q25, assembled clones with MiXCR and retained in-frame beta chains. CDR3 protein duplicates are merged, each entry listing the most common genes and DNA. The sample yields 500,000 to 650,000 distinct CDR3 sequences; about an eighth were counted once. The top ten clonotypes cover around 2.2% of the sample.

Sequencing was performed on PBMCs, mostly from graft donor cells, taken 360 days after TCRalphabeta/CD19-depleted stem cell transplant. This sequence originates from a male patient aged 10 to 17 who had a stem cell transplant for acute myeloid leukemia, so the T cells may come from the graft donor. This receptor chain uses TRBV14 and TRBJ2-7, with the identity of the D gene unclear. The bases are TGTGCCAGCAGCCAGAGACTTGGGACCTACGAGCAGTACTTC. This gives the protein CASSQRLGTYEQYF.